Listed below are T cell receptor beta chains from one sample, sequenced in a study of blood T cell repertoires in COVID-19. Only in-frame clones appear in the TCRdb table, and some are missing; sequencing was by immunoSEQ multiplex PCR. The sample records around 93,000 clones, roughly four fifths being singletons. Sequenced: peripheral blood. Receptor source: a man in his sixties with acute or convalescent COVID-19. Each CDR3 is given with its conserved first and last residue. The D gene is left open where the match is weak. Expanded clones get a size class; other rows say once, few or many, or leave the size out.

CDR3	DNA	D	size	J	V
CASTPGSPTLNYGYTF	TGTGCCAGTACGCCCGGGAGCCCAACACTTAACTATGGCTACACCTTC	.	.	TRBJ1-2	TRBV19
CASSETETGGSNYGYTF	TGCGCCAGCAGTGAGACCGAGACAGGAGGCTCTAACTATGGCTACACCTTC	.	.	TRBJ1-2	TRBV10-2
CASSQGTGGYTF	TGTGCCAGCAGCCAAGGGACAGGTGGCTACACCTTC	TRBD1	.	TRBJ1-2	TRBV3-1/TRBV3-2
CASSEVGQLLSGANVLTF	TGTGCCAGCAGTGAAGTGGGACAGCTCCTCTCTGGGGCCAACGTCCTGACTTTC	TRBD1	.	TRBJ2-6	TRBV2
CASSPGDSHYGYTF	TGCGCCAGCAGCCCAGGGGACAGTCACTATGGCTACACCTTC	TRBD1	.	TRBJ1-2	TRBV5-1
CASSSGTGANVLTF	TGCGCCAGCAGCTCCGGGACTGGGGCCAACGTCCTGACTTTC	.	.	TRBJ2-6	TRBV5-1
CAWNRDLFTEAFF	TGTGCCTGGAATCGGGACTTATTCACTGAAGCTTTCTTT	.	.	TRBJ1-1	TRBV30
CASSSVGAGELFF	TGTGCCAGCTCATCCGTCGGGGCCGGGGAGCTGTTTTTT	.	.	TRBJ2-2	TRBV18
CAGGATIYEQYF	TGTGCCGGGGGGGCAACAATCTACGAGCAGTACTTC	.	.	TRBJ2-7	TRBV7-2
CASSLAGGLNEQFF	TGTGCCAGCAGTTTAGCGGGAGGGCTGAATGAGCAGTTCTTC	TRBD2	.	TRBJ2-1	TRBV28
CASSLTDNYGYTF	TGCGCCAGCAGCCTTACAGACAACTATGGCTACACCTTC	.	.	TRBJ1-2	TRBV4-3
CASSLGGAGAFRSNEQFF	TGTGCCAGCAGCTTGGGGGGTGCGGGAGCGTTCCGAAGTAATGAGCAGTTCTTC	TRBD2	.	TRBJ2-1	TRBV5-4
CASSVGGYGEAFF	TGTGCCAGCAGCGTAGGAGGGTATGGTGAAGCTTTCTTT	.	.	TRBJ1-1	TRBV9
CASSSRTGMNGYTF	TGTGCCAGCAGCTCCCGGACAGGGATGAATGGCTACACCTTC	TRBD1	few	TRBJ1-2	TRBV11-3
CASSITDATDTQYF	TGTGCCAGCTCCATTACAGACGCCACAGATACGCAGTATTTT	.	.	TRBJ2-3	TRBV2
CASSESGYEQFF	TGTGCCAGCAGTGAATCAGGGTATGAGCAGTTCTTC	.	.	TRBJ2-1	TRBV2
CATSAAGGSGSYNEQFF	TGTGCCACCAGTGCCGCGGGAGGGAGTGGCTCCTACAATGAGCAGTTCTTC	TRBD2	.	TRBJ2-1	TRBV24-1
CASSLVDREGGYTF	TGTGCCAGCAGCTTGGTGGACAGGGAGGGGGGCTACACCTTC	TRBD1	.	TRBJ1-2	TRBV5-6
CASSLEELRFTDTQYF	TGTGCCAGCAGCTTAGAAGAGCTACGATTCACAGATACGCAGTATTTT	.	.	TRBJ2-3	TRBV11-3
CASSIVGGGQPQHF	TGTGCCAGTAGTATAGTGGGGGGAGGTCAGCCCCAGCATTTT	.	few	TRBJ1-5	TRBV19
CASSPPGSGEQYF	TGTGCCAGCTCACCACCAGGGTCAGGGGAGCAGTACTTC	.	.	TRBJ2-7	TRBV18
CASSLSRDRAIMNTEAFF	TGTGCCAGCAGTCTCTCCCGGGACAGGGCGATTATGAACACTGAAGCTTTCTTT	TRBD1	.	TRBJ1-1	TRBV7-2
CASSERATGDTEAFF	TGTGCCAGCAGTGAAAGGGCGACAGGGGACACTGAAGCTTTCTTT	TRBD1	few	TRBJ1-1	TRBV6-1
CASSPADRGWTNEKLFF	TGTGCCAGCTCACCAGCCGACAGGGGTTGGACTAATGAAAAACTGTTTTTT	TRBD1	.	TRBJ1-4	TRBV18
CASSLGLAGPWSGELFF	TGTGCCAGCAGTCTCGGGCTAGCGGGGCCCTGGAGCGGGGAGCTGTTTTTT	TRBD2	few	TRBJ2-2	TRBV2
CASSFRETQYF	TGTGCCAGCAGTTTCCGAGAGACCCAGTACTTC	.	.	TRBJ2-5	TRBV28
CASSPLAGVSDEQFF	TGTGCCAGCTCTCCTCTAGCGGGAGTTAGCGATGAGCAGTTCTTC	TRBD2	.	TRBJ2-1	TRBV18
CASSPGLLGSPLHF	TGTGCCAGCAGCCCGGGACTGCTCGGTTCACCCCTCCACTTT	.	.	TRBJ1-6	TRBV7-2
CASSQDITTSTDTQYF	TGTGCCAGCAGCCAAGATATAACTACAAGCACAGATACGCAGTATTTT	.	.	TRBJ2-3	TRBV3-1/TRBV3-2
CASSYSGQGIDEQFF	TGTGCCAGCAGTTACTCGGGACAGGGTATCGATGAGCAGTTCTTC	TRBD1	.	TRBJ2-1	TRBV6-5
CASSYTGDTEAFF	TGCGCCAGCAGTTATACAGGGGACACTGAAGCTTTCTTT	TRBD1	.	TRBJ1-1	TRBV5-1
CASSLGTAVSGANVLTF	TGTGCCAGCAGTCTCGGGACAGCCGTCTCTGGGGCCAACGTCCTGACTTTC	TRBD1	.	TRBJ2-6	TRBV6-6
CASSSGIADTQYF	TGTGCCAGTAGTTCGGGGATCGCAGATACGCAGTATTTT	.	.	TRBJ2-3	TRBV19
CAIRGAGELFF	TGTGCCATCAGGGGAGCCGGGGAGCTGTTTTTT	.	.	TRBJ2-2	TRBV10-3
CASSLSSEAFF	TGTGCCAGCAGCTTATCTTCTGAAGCTTTCTTT	.	.	TRBJ1-1	TRBV7-8
CAWSWEGKLFF	TGTGCCTGGAGTTGGGAGGGAAAACTGTTTTTT	.	.	TRBJ1-4	TRBV30
CASSLAGLAGVPYTDTQYF	TGTGCCAGCAGCTTAGCGGGACTAGCGGGAGTCCCTTACACAGATACGCAGTATTTT	TRBD2	.	TRBJ2-3	TRBV7-9
CASSFPGSGNQPQHF	TGTGCCAGCAGTTTTCCAGGGTCCGGCAATCAGCCCCAGCATTTT	.	.	TRBJ1-5	TRBV28
CASSYSLRTVTDTQYF	TGTGCCAGCAGTTACTCACTTAGAACGGTGACAGATACGCAGTATTTT	.	.	TRBJ2-3	TRBV6-5
CASSGLRDGANTGELFF	TGTGCCAGCAGCGGGTTGCGGGATGGGGCGAACACCGGGGAGCTGTTTTTT	.	.	TRBJ2-2	TRBV7-9
CASSQDLRTLNEQFF	TGTGCCAGCAGCCAAGATCTGCGGACTTTGAATGAGCAGTTCTTC	.	.	TRBJ2-1	TRBV4-2
CASSLDRGYEQYF	TGTGCCAGCAGCTTAGACAGGGGCTACGAGCAGTACTTC	TRBD1	.	TRBJ2-7	TRBV7-2
CASRTGGVGDTQYF	TGTGCCAGCAGGACAGGGGGCGTGGGAGATACGCAGTATTTT	TRBD1	.	TRBJ2-3	TRBV6-5
CASSAFGGRAQYF	TGCGCCAGCAGCGCTTTCGGCGGGAGGGCGCAGTATTTT	TRBD2	.	TRBJ2-3	TRBV4-3
CAIRSTGTDTQYF	TGTGCCATCAGATCGACAGGCACAGATACGCAGTATTTT	.	.	TRBJ2-3	TRBV10-3
CASNLGSGTETQYF	TGCGCCAGCAACCTCGGTAGCGGGACTGAGACCCAGTACTTC	TRBD2	.	TRBJ2-5	TRBV5-1
CASSIGQGTSYNEQFF	TGCGCCAGCAGCATCGGACAGGGAACATCCTACAATGAGCAGTTCTTC	TRBD1	few	TRBJ2-1	TRBV5-1
CAWSRGSTQPQHF	TGTGCCTGGAGTCGGGGGAGTACTCAGCCCCAGCATTTT	.	.	TRBJ1-5	TRBV30
CASSQDQDTNAGNTIYF	TGTGCCAGCAGCCAAGATCAAGACACGAATGCTGGAAACACCATATATTTT	.	.	TRBJ1-3	TRBV4-2
CASSPRGYNEQFF	TGTGCCAGCAGTCCCCGGGGGTACAATGAGCAGTTCTTC	.	.	TRBJ2-1	TRBV27
CSHGLAGEEQFF	TGCAGCCATGGACTAGCGGGAGAGGAGCAGTTCTTC	TRBD2	.	TRBJ2-1	TRBV29-1
CASSQDPYSNQPQHF	TGCGCCAGCAGCCAAGATCCCTATAGCAATCAGCCCCAGCATTTT	.	.	TRBJ1-5	TRBV4-1
CASSLVYGALLSYNEQFF	TGTGCCAGCAGCTTGGTTTATGGGGCTCTACTCTCCTACAATGAGCAGTTCTTC	.	.	TRBJ2-1	TRBV5-8